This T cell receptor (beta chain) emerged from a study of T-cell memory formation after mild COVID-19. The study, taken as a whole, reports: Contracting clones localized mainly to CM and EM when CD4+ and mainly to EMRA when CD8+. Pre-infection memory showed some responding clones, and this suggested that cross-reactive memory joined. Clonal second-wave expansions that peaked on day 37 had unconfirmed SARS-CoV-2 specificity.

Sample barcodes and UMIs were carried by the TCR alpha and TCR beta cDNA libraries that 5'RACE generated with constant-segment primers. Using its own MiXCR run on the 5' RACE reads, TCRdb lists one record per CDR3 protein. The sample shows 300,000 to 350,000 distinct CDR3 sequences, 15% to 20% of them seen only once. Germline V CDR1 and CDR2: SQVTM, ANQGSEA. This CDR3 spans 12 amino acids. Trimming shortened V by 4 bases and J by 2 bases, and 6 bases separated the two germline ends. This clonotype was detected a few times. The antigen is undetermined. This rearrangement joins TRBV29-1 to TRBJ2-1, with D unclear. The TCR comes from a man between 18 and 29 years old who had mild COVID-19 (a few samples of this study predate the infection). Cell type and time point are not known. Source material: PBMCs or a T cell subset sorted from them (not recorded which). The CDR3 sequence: CSVVRAYNEQFF. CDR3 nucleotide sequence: TGCAGCGTTGTAAGGGCCTACAATGAGCAGTTCTTC.